This T cell receptor beta chain appears in the sequencing data of a study of identical twins. MiXCR was run by TCRdb on the 5' RACE reads, yielding one entry per CDR3 protein. This table has hundreds of thousands of distinct CDR3 sequences, 9.4% appearing once. This clonotype was seen repeatedly, ten times or more. The ends were cut back, 3 bases at V and 3 bases at J, with 11 bases in the middle. In germline, CDR1 is SEHNR, CDR2 FQNEAQ (reference sequence). The CDR3 spans 14 residues. This receptor was taken from a woman aged 18-35 years in good health. J is TRBJ2-5 and V is TRBV7-9; maybe TRBD2 (5 bases). Input material: memory (CD45RO+) T cells sorted from blood. Here the CDR3 reads CASSFFSGEETQYF. CDR3 DNA: TGTGCCAGCAGCTTCTTCTCCGGGGAAGAGACCCAGTACTTC.